What follows are 2 T cell receptor beta chains derived from one specimen sequenced in a study of resident and recirculating memory T cells in vitiligo. Sequenced by immunoSEQ multiplex PCR; TCRdb stores in-frame clones only, minus some. The sample carries 60,000 to 80,000 clones, approximately 90% recorded once. The sample consisted of blood. The receptors stem from a male donor with vitiligo.

The chain has TRBV9 and TRBJ2-3, with 7 bases fitting TRBD1. The germline CDR1 and CDR2 sequences are SGDLS and YYNGEE. The CDR3 extends over 15 amino acids. The trim removed 4 bases at V and 0 bases at J, leaving 5 bases unmatched. The CDR3 region has the DNA TGTGCCAGCAGCTTAAGGACAGGTAGCACAGATACGCAGTATTTT. Protein product: CASSLRTGSTDTQYF.

V gene TRBV7-3 combines with J gene TRBJ1-6; 9 bases align to TRBD1. Trimming took 5 bases from V and 7 from J; bases not matched to a gene: 3. This CDR3 has 14 residues. From germline, CDR1 is SGHTA and CDR2 FQGTGA. CDR3 sequence (DNA): TGTGCCAGCAGCGCCGGGACAGGGAATTCACCCCTCCACTTT. It is translated as CASSAGTGNSPLHF.